A single sample gave rise to the 28 T cell receptor beta chains below, sequenced in a study of PD-L1 blockade in urothelial cancer. Time point noted: pretreatment peripheral blood. Sequencing used immunoSEQ multiplex PCR; TCRdb keeps in-frame clones, though not all of them. The data contain roughly 95,000 clones, more than 75% of them singletons. This material consisted of PBMCs, taken around atezolizumab (anti-PD-L1) treatment. These receptor sequences come from a man aged 60 to 75 with urothelial cancer.

The chain uses TRBV11-3 and TRBJ2-7, with TRBD2 matching 12 bases. V was pared by 5 bases and J by 7 bases, with 12 bases of the junction left unmatched. CDR1 and CDR2 (germline): SGHNT, YENEEA. The CDR3 is 16 residues long. Written as DNA, the CDR3 is TGTGCCAGCAGCCCAGTAGGACTAGCGGGAATCGAAGAGCAGTACTTC. It is translated as CASSPVGLAGIEEQYF.

The V and J genes are TRBV18 and TRBJ2-7; tentative D call: TRBD1 (6 bases). V was trimmed by 0 bases and J by 4 bases, leaving 19 bases between them. CDR1 and CDR2 from the germline V gene are KGHSH and LQKENI. CDR3 length equals 17 residues. CDR3 DNA: TGTGCCAGCTCACCACCCTCCACCCTAACAGGGCCATACGAGCAGTACTTC. It yields the protein CASSPPSTLTGPYEQYF.

The genes are TRBV2 and TRBJ2-5; maybe TRBD1 (5 bases). The length of the CDR3 is 14 residues. Deletions cut 3 bases from V and 5 bases from J, with 13 bases between. Germline CDR1 and CDR2: SNHLY and FYNNEI. CDR3 sequence reads: CASSESPPGETQYF. In nucleotides, the CDR3 is TGTGCCAGCAGTGAGTCACCCCCAGGGGAGACCCAGTACTTC.

The CDR3 sequence: CASSSTGGWSNQPQHF. The CDR3 bases are TGTGCCAGCTCGTCCACAGGGGGCTGGAGCAATCAGCCCCAGCATTTT. The chain carries TRBV27 and TRBJ1-5; 9 bases map to TRBD1. The CDR3 has 16 amino acids. Trimming at V came to 8 bases and at J to 1 base, leaving 9 bases not matched to a gene. CDR1 and CDR2 (germline): MNHEY, SMNVEV (reference sequence).

The gene calls are TRBV4-2 and TRBJ2-1, with D possibly being TRBD2 (6 bases). CDR1 and CDR2 from the germline V gene are LGHNA and YNFKEQ. The CDR3 consists of 15 residues. Trimming cost V 0 bases and J 6 bases, with 12 bases left between them. CDR3 loop: CASSQDGQGGNEQFF. CDR3 sequence (DNA): TGTGCCAGCAGCCAAGATGGCCAGGGAGGCAATGAGCAGTTCTTC.

The chain employs TRBV5-1 and TRBJ2-5; D gene uncertain. The CDR3 is 14 amino acids. Germline assignment: CDR1 SGHRS and CDR2 YFSETQ. Trimming took 0 bases from V and 4 from J, leaving 10 bases between them. The CDR3 loop is CASSLGLLGETQYF. The CDR3 coding sequence is TGCGCCAGCAGCTTGGGACTCTTGGGAGAGACCCAGTACTTC.

This rearrangement joins TRBV18 to TRBJ1-1; maybe TRBD1 (6 bases). Trimming removed 3 bases from V and 2 bases from J, with 10 bases in between. Germline CDR1 KGHSH, CDR2 LQKENI. The CDR3 totals 14 residues. The CDR3 reads CASSPGQFNTEAFF. CDR3 coding DNA: TGTGCCAGCTCACCTGGACAGTTCAACACTGAAGCTTTCTTT.

The chain couples TRBV5-8 to TRBJ2-7, with D perhaps TRBD2 (6 bases). Germline-derived CDR1 and CDR2 are SGHTS and YDEGEE. The CDR3 spans 12 residues. CDR3 in amino acids: CAHGREAYEQYF. DNA of the CDR3: TGTGCTCACGGCAGGGAGGCCTACGAGCAGTACTTC. Looking up the rest from reference TRBV5-8 and TRBJ2-7 gives the full variable domain: EAGVTQSPTHLIKTRGQQATLRCSPISGHTSVYWYQQALGLGLQFLLWYDEGEERNRGNFPPRFSGRQFPNYSSELNVNALELEDSALYLCAHGREAYEQYFGPGTRLTVT.

V gene TRBV7-2 combines with J gene TRBJ2-3, with D possibly matching TRBD2 (5 bases). Trimming removed 5 bases from V and 3 bases from J, with 15 bases in between. CDR3 size: 15 residues. Germline values: CDR1 SGHTA, CDR2 FQGNSA. The CDR3 reads CASSLYEGKTDTQYF. In DNA, the CDR3 is TGTGCCAGCAGCCTTTACGAGGGCAAGACAGATACGCAGTATTTT.

The chain joins TRBV7-9 to TRBJ2-5; D call uncertain. This CDR3 is built from 13 residues. Germline values: CDR1 SEHNR, CDR2 FQNEAQ (reference sequence). Trimming pared 2 bases from V and 5 bases from J, leaving 9 bases between. The CDR3 bases are TGTGCCAGCAGCTTAATGCAGGCCGAGACCCAGTACTTC. It translates to CASSLMQAETQYF.

V gene TRBV29-1 combines with J gene TRBJ2-1; TRBD2 matches at 9 bases. Germline V gene sequence: CDR1 SQVTM, CDR2 ANQGSEA. Trimming took 7 bases from V and 7 from J; bases not matched to a gene: 5. The CDR3 has 12 amino acids. The CDR3 region has the DNA TGCAGCGCCGGGACTAGCAGTAATGAGCAGTTCTTC. This translates into CSAGTSSNEQFF.

This clone occurred once. This chain uses TRBV5-1 with TRBJ2-2, with 7 bases that match TRBD1. CDR3 size: 16 residues. Germline V gene sequence: CDR1 SGHRS, CDR2 YFSETQ. The ends lost 1 base at V and 0 bases at J; junction bases unmatched: 3. The CDR3 protein is CASSLTGTANTGELFF. The CDR3 coding sequence is TGCGCCAGCAGCTTGACCGGGACAGCGAACACCGGGGAGCTGTTTTTT. Filled out from reference TRBV5-1 and TRBJ2-2, the complete variable domain reads KAGVTQTPRYLIKTRGQQVTLSCSPISGHRSVSWYQQTPGQGLQFLFEYFSETQRNKGNFPGRFSGRQFSNSRSEMNVSTLELGDSALYLCASSLTGTANTGELFFGEGSRLTVL.

The chain is built from TRBV5-1 and TRBJ2-5; D is uncertain. CDR1 is SGHRS, CDR2 YFSETQ, per germline. This CDR3 contains 13 residues. Trimming removed 4 bases at V and 9 bases at J, with 16 bases between. The CDR3, as DNA: TGCGCCAGCAGCCTTCTGGCGGATGGGTCCCAGTACTTC. Translating gives CASSLLADGSQYF.

The V and J genes are TRBV11-3 and TRBJ1-6; D is undetermined. The CDR3 extends over 15 amino acids. CDR1 is SGHNT and CDR2 is YENEEA in the germline V gene. The V gene lost 6 bases and the J gene lost 10 bases, with 19 bases spanning the gap. CDR3 sequence reads: CASRHPIWGESPLHF. CDR3 DNA sequence: TGTGCCAGCAGACACCCCATCTGGGGAGAATCACCCCTCCACTTT.

This clone occurred once. The chain employs TRBV15 and TRBJ1-2; TRBD1 is a possible D gene (6 bases). Germline values: CDR1 LNHNV, CDR2 YYDKDF (reference sequence). The CDR3 is made up of 16 amino acids. V lost 6 bases, J lost 6 bases, and 23 bases lay in between. The chain's CDR3 is CATSSVPPRGGHGYTF. DNA for the CDR3: TGTGCCACCAGTTCAGTCCCCCCTAGGGGGGGCCATGGCTACACCTTC.

The sample holds one count of this clone. J is TRBJ2-1 and V is TRBV27; TRBD2 matches 9 bases. Trimming cost V 11 bases and J 9 bases; bases outside gene matches: 14. CDR1 MNHEY and CDR2 SMNVEV come from the germline V gene (reference sequence). The CDR3 spans 14 residues. The CDR3 loop reads CASGRGSGSREQFF. In nucleotides, the CDR3 is TGTGCCTCAGGGAGGGGTAGCGGGAGCCGTGAGCAGTTCTTC.

Points on this clone: The junction departs from germline at one end; a sequencing error may be responsible. This chain connects TRBV28 to TRBJ2-1, with a tentative D call TRBD1 (5 bases). Germline V gives CDR1 MDHEN, CDR2 SYDVKM. CDR3 size: 12 residues. CDR3 nucleotides: TGTGCCAGCAGTTTGAAGGGGCAGGCACCCGTCTTC. Encoded protein: CASSLKGQAPVF. Full variable domain (outside the CDR3, taken from reference TRBV28 and TRBJ2-1): DVKVTQSSRYLVKRTGEKVFLECVQDMDHENMFWYRQDPGLGLRLIYFSYDVKMKEKGDIPEGYSVSREKKERFSLILESASTNQTSMYLCASSLKGQAPVFGPGTRLTVL.

The table lists this clone with a count of one. The chain links TRBV19 to TRBJ1-2; the match to TRBD1 covers 11 bases. The V and J ends lost 9 bases and 4 bases, in that order; junction bases with no gene match: 4. The germline V gene has CDR1 LNHDA and CDR2 SQIVND (reference sequence). The CDR3 loop spans 13 amino acids. The CDR3 sequence is CASRDRGFYGYTF. The CDR3 DNA is TGTGCCAGCCGGGACAGGGGGTTCTATGGCTACACCTTC.

The J gene is TRBJ1-5, the V gene TRBV19; 9 bases match TRBD1. The germline V gene has CDR1 LNHDA and CDR2 SQIVND (reference sequence). Trimming at V came to 6 bases and at J to 6 bases, leaving 6 bases not matched to a gene. The CDR3 covers 14 residues. CDR3 bases: TGTGCCAGTAGGGGGACAGGGTTCTCTCAGCCCCAGCATTTT. It specifies CASRGTGFSQPQHF.

The genes are TRBV7-2 and TRBJ1-3; tentative D call: TRBD1 (5 bases). The germline V gene has CDR1 SGHTA and CDR2 FQGNSA. CDR3 size: 17 residues. V was cut by 5 bases and J by 0 bases, with 17 bases left in between. This CDR3 reads CASSPPTAFLSGNTIYF. The CDR3 region has the DNA TGTGCCAGCAGCCCGCCGACAGCTTTTCTCTCTGGAAACACCATATATTTT.

Regarding this clone: At the DNA level, this CDR3 is encoded by other sequences in the same sample as well. The rearrangement uses TRBV29-1 and TRBJ2-3; D is perhaps TRBD2 (6 bases). The ends were cut back, 1 base at V and 1 base at J, with 9 bases in the middle. The CDR3 is made up of 14 amino acids. Germline V CDR1 and CDR2: SQVTM, ANQGSEA. DNA of the CDR3: TGCAGCGTTGAAGCGGGAGAGGGCACAGATACGCAGTATTTT. Translated: CSVEAGEGTDTQYF.

This clone has only one observation. The V gene is TRBV9, the J gene TRBJ2-7; 7 nucleotides line up with TRBD1. The CDR3 is 13 residues long. CDR1 is SGDLS, CDR2 YYNGEE, per germline. V was clipped by 3 bases and J by 5 bases; unmatched bases: 5. The CDR3 protein is CASSATGSHEQYF. The CDR3 nucleotides are TGTGCCAGCAGCGCGACAGGGTCCCACGAGCAGTACTTC.

Only one count was recorded for this clone. This rearrangement joins TRBV19 to TRBJ1-1; 10 bases match TRBD1. Germline V gene sequence: CDR1 LNHDA, CDR2 SQIVND (reference sequence). The trim removed 6 bases at V and 0 bases at J, leaving 4 bases unmatched. The CDR3 runs 15 residues. CDR3 loop: CASRRTGGMNTEAFF. Written as DNA, the CDR3 is TGTGCCAGTAGGAGGACAGGGGGGATGAACACTGAAGCTTTCTTT.

The J gene is TRBJ2-3, the V gene TRBV6-6; D perhaps matches TRBD2 (5 bases). V lost 5 bases to trimming and J lost 3 bases, with 12 bases between them. CDR3 length equals 14 residues. Per germline, CDR1 MNHNY and CDR2 SVGAGI (reference sequence). CDR3 sequence reads: CASSLGLFTDTQYF. CDR3 in DNA: TGTGCCAGCAGTCTAGGACTTTTTACAGATACGCAGTATTTT.

In DNA form, the CDR3 reads TGCGCCAGCAGCCAGGCGGGTGCCCTCACAGATACGCAGTATTTT. Translated, it gives CASSQAGALTDTQYF. This sequence joins TRBV4-3 and TRBJ2-3; maybe TRBD2 (5 bases). The CDR3 totals 15 residues. Germline V lookup: CDR1 LGHNA, CDR2 YSLEER. Trimming left V 3 bases short and J 2 bases short, with 12 bases between.

The gene calls are TRBV7-2 and TRBJ2-5; no clear D. CDR1 and CDR2 from the germline V gene are SGHTA and FQGNSA. The CDR3 contains 14 residues. Trimming left V 5 bases short and J 4 bases short, with 14 bases between. The CDR3 nucleotides read TGTGCCAGCAGCCCATACTCCAATCTAGAGACCCAGTACTTC. It is translated as CASSPYSNLETQYF.

The chain employs TRBV27 and TRBJ1-1, with D tentatively TRBD1 (6 bases). The CDR3 has 15 residues. Germline-derived CDR1 and CDR2 are MNHEY and SMNVEV (reference sequence). The ends were cut back, 1 base at V and 1 base at J, with 10 bases in the middle. This CDR3 is CASSLFRDKNTEAFF. CDR3 DNA sequence: TGTGCCAGCAGTTTATTTCGGGACAAGAACACTGAAGCTTTCTTT.

The CDR3 bases are TGTGCCAGCAGCCCCTTTAGCGGGATTGCACACGAGCAGTACTTC. Encoded protein: CASSPFSGIAHEQYF. The genes are TRBV14 and TRBJ2-7; 8 bases are shared with TRBD2. Germline trimming cut 4 bases from V and 5 bases from J; bases unmatched to any gene: 10. Per germline, CDR1 SGHDN and CDR2 FVKESK. The CDR3 covers 15 residues.